A few counts support the clone carrying this T cell receptor (beta chain). Its specificity is not known. The data stem from a study of shared clonotypes between healthy human individuals. The study's findings and limits: Having only a few donors restricted how much genetic and exposure-history diversity was captured.

Assay: immunoSEQ multiplex PCR; the TCRdb copy retains only in-frame clones and omits some. The sample lists under 750,000 clones, around 70% seen once, with approximately 1.8% in the top ten. Looked up from germline, CDR1 is MNHNS and CDR2 is SASEGT. This CDR3 spans 14 amino acids. Trimming cost V 3 bases and J 1 base, with 9 bases left between them. The material sequenced was memory CD4+ T cells sorted from blood. The subset was: CD45RA-negative fraction. The TCR sequence derives from a woman under 40 in good health. This chain connects TRBV6-1 to TRBJ2-5, with D tentatively TRBD1 (5 bases). This CDR3 is CASSEGLRQETQYF. The CDR3 bases are TGTGCCAGCAGTGAGGGGCTACGCCAAGAGACCCAGTACTTC.